One sample yielded the 15 T cell receptor beta chains listed below, sequenced in a study of patients and donors after allogeneic stem cell transplantation (dated by TCRdb to the early 2020s). The library was obtained by RT-PCR. Sequencing was carried out with a NextSeq 550. TCRdb cleaned the public reads at Q25 with fastp, built clones with MiXCR and kept in-frame beta chains. Each entry merges the rows of one CDR3 protein and shows their most common DNA and genes. The sample contains roughly 200,000 distinct CDR3 sequences, 41% of them found a single time. The top ten clonotypes cover about 35% of the sample. The sample comprised blood, either unsorted or a sorted T cell fraction (not recorded which). These TCRs come from a human donor who was either an allogeneic HSCT recipient or a stem cell or donor lymphocyte infusion donor (not recorded which). It is not recorded whose cells these are; they may come from a transplant donor.

This clonotype was seen a handful of times. The chain uses TRBV7-9 and TRBJ1-2; TRBD1 matches 7 bases. The junction had 9 bases not matched to a gene; V was cut back by 3 bases and J by 8 bases. Germline loops: CDR1 SEHNR, CDR2 FQNEAQ (reference sequence). CDR3 length equals 14 residues. The CDR3, as DNA: TGTGCCAGCAGCTTCCCAGGGGGATTAGAAGGCTACACCTTC. Its translation is CASSFPGGLEGYTF.

The rearrangement joins TRBV7-2 to TRBJ2-5; 8 bases align to TRBD1. Per the germline V gene, CDR1 is SGHTA and CDR2 is FQGNSA. This CDR3 contains 15 residues. With V trimmed by 4 bases and J by 4 bases, 8 bases remained unmatched. CDR3 region: CASSSTATGVETQYF. CDR3 nucleotide sequence: TGTGCCAGCAGCTCGACCGCGACAGGGGTAGAGACCCAGTACTTC.

As DNA, the CDR3 is TGTGCCAGCAGGGCCGGGGCCGCCGGGGAGCTGTTTTTT. It translates to CASRAGAAGELFF. The chain carries TRBV12-3 or TRBV12-4 and TRBJ2-2; perhaps D is TRBD1 or TRBD2 (5 bases each). This CDR3 comprises 13 residues. V was clipped by 6 bases and J by 6 bases, with 11 bases between them.

In this sample, this clonotype turned up a few times. The V gene is TRBV7-2, the J gene TRBJ1-2, with TRBD1 matching over 7 bases. CDR1 is SGHTA and CDR2 is FQGNSA in the germline V gene. V was pared by 5 bases and J by 3 bases, with 6 bases of the junction left unmatched. The CDR3 is 14 amino acids. In DNA, the CDR3 is TGTGCCAGCAGCCCCGGACAGGACCACTATGGCTACACCTTC. This gives the protein CASSPGQDHYGYTF.

This chain connects TRBV2 to TRBJ1-5; D remains ambiguous. V was clipped by 4 bases and J by 5 bases, with 6 bases between them. Germline-derived CDR1 and CDR2 are SNHLY and FYNNEI. CDR3 length equals 12 residues. The CDR3 here is CASSARDQPQHF. CDR3 coding DNA: TGTGCCAGCAGTGCTAGGGATCAGCCCCAGCATTTT.

This clonotype was observed a single time. V is TRBV4-2 and J is TRBJ2-3; D may be TRBD1 or TRBD2 (6 bases each). This CDR3 region has 16 residues. Deletions cut 4 bases from V and 2 bases from J, with 16 bases between. Germline CDR1 LGHNA, CDR2 YNFKEQ. CDR3 region: CASSPEGDPPTDTQYF. DNA for the CDR3: TGTGCCAGCAGCCCGGAGGGGGACCCTCCCACAGATACGCAGTATTTT.

The chain recombines TRBV6-5 with TRBJ2-3; D unresolved. The germline V gene has CDR1 MNHEY and CDR2 SVGAGI. The CDR3 length is 12 residues. Trimming removed 5 bases from V and 3 bases from J, with 6 bases in between. The CDR3 reads CASSERTDTQYF. The CDR3 nucleotides read TGTGCCAGCAGTGAACGTACAGATACGCAGTATTTT.

This clonotype turned up a few times. As DNA, the CDR3 is TGTGCCAGCAGTCCTGGACTAGCGGGGAAGTTCTTC. It is translated as CASSPGLAGKFF. The chain joins TRBV2 to TRBJ2-1; 12 bases are a match to TRBD2. Per the germline V gene, CDR1 is SNHLY and CDR2 is FYNNEI. The V gene end was trimmed by 5 bases and the J gene end by 14 bases; junction bases not matched to a gene: 4. The CDR3 has 12 amino acids. The full variable domain, in which reference TRBV2 and TRBJ2-1 provide the parts outside the CDR3, is EPEVTQTPSHQVTQMGQEVILRCVPISNHLYFYWYRQILGQKVEFLVSFYNNEISEKSEIFDDQFSVERPDGSNFTLKIRSTKLEDSAMYFCASSPGLAGKFFGPGTRLTVL.

There are a few counts of this clonotype. J is TRBJ1-5 and V is TRBV4-3; D may be TRBD1 (6 bases). V was pared by 2 bases and J by 2 bases, with 13 bases between. CDR3 length: 16 residues. Germline V gene data show CDR1 as LGHNA and CDR2 as YSLEER. The CDR3: CASSQNRDWGNQPQHF. CDR3 DNA sequence: TGCGCCAGCAGCCAAAACAGGGATTGGGGCAATCAGCCCCAGCATTTT.

The chain couples TRBV10-3 to TRBJ1-1; D is uncertain. V was clipped by 10 bases and J by 4 bases, with 19 bases between them. The CDR3 is 14 residues long. Germline loops: CDR1 ENHRY, CDR2 SYGVKD. CDR3 region: CASRPVGSGTEAFF. The CDR3 bases are TGTGCCAGCAGGCCTGTGGGGTCGGGCACTGAAGCTTTCTTT.

V and J are TRBV5-1 and TRBJ2-1, with no clear D. V was cut by 1 base and J by 9 bases, with 5 bases left in between. The germline V gene encodes CDR1 SGHRS and CDR2 YFSETQ. This CDR3 is 11 amino acids long. CDR3 DNA: TGCGCCAGCAGCTTGAACGGTGAGCAGTTCTTC. Protein sequence: CASSLNGEQFF.

The chain combines TRBV6-6 with TRBJ2-3; TRBD2 matches 7 bases. Germline V gene data show CDR1 as MNHNY and CDR2 as SVGAGI (reference sequence). This CDR3 contains 16 residues. Germline trimming cut 2 bases from V and 4 bases from J; bases unmatched to any gene: 9. In nucleotides, the CDR3 is TGTGCCAGCAGTTACATTGGAGGGAGGGCTGCAGATACGCAGTATTTT. Its protein product is CASSYIGGRAADTQYF.

The chain links TRBV7-2 to TRBJ1-2; 12 bases match TRBD1. With 5 bases clipped from V and 0 bases from J, the junction kept 4 bases outside the gene matches. Germline assignment: CDR1 SGHTA and CDR2 FQGNSA. The CDR3 is made up of 16 amino acids. CDR3 region: CASSRDRGPANYGYTF. The DNA of the CDR3 is TGTGCCAGCAGCCGGGACAGGGGGCCGGCTAACTATGGCTACACCTTC. The full variable domain, completed using reference TRBV7-2 and TRBJ1-2, is GAGVSQSPSNKVTEKGKDVELRCDPISGHTALYWYRQSLGQGLEFLIYFQGNSAPDKSGLPSDRFSAERTGGSVSTLTIQRTQQEDSAVYLCASSRDRGPANYGYTFGSGTRLTVV.

This clonotype has only a few counts. V gene TRBV9 combines with J gene TRBJ2-1; D not resolved. V lost 0 bases and J 6 bases, leaving 10 bases between the germline ends. CDR1 is SGDLS, CDR2 YYNGEE, per germline. This CDR3 is built from 14 residues. The DNA of the CDR3 is TGTGCCAGCAGCGTAGGTTTGTCCCCCAATGAGCAGTTCTTC. Its protein is CASSVGLSPNEQFF.

The V call is TRBV6-5, the J call TRBJ2-7, with TRBD1 identical over 9 bases. V lost 0 bases and J lost 5; bases outside the gene matches: 5. CDR1 and CDR2 from the germline V gene are MNHEY and SVGAGI. This CDR3 spans 15 amino acids. The CDR3 loop is CASSYSGQGTNEQYF. Here the CDR3 DNA reads TGTGCCAGCAGTTACTCAGGACAGGGGACTAACGAGCAGTACTTC.